One sample yielded the 17 T cell receptor beta chains listed below, sequenced in a study of Ad26.COV2.S vaccination and SARS-CoV-2 variants. Treatment in this sample: some 20 received Ad26.COV2.S at low or high dose, single or two shots; roughly five received placebo; per-sample allocation not given. The investigators took samples on day 63 after the first vaccine or placebo injection. Profiled with immunoSEQ multiplex PCR; TCRdb holds only in-frame clones, not every one. The data show 350,000 to 400,000 clones, roughly nine tenths seen once. The sequencing here drew on peripheral blood, taken in a trial of Ad26.COV2.S vaccine versus placebo. The receptors here all came from a person between 18 and 65 years old who received the Ad26.COV2.S COVID-19 vaccine or a placebo.

This clone was seen once. This chain uses TRBV3-1 (or the pseudogene TRBV3-2) with TRBJ1-4, with a tentative D call TRBD1 (6 bases). CDR1 and CDR2 (germline): LGHDT, YNNKEL (reference sequence). V lost 0 bases and J 3 bases, leaving 11 bases between the germline ends. The CDR3 has 16 amino acids. The DNA of the CDR3 is TGTGCCAGCAGCCAAGATATGGGGGCCTCTAATGAAAAACTGTTTTTT. This translates into CASSQDMGASNEKLFF.

This chain uses TRBV9 with TRBJ2-1, with 9 bases matching TRBD2. This CDR3 contains 16 residues. Unmatched junction bases numbered 11, after V lost 4 bases and J lost 6 bases. Germline V lookup: CDR1 SGDLS, CDR2 YYNGEE. CDR3 in DNA: TGTGCCAGCAGCCCGCGCGTAGCGGGGGCCCCCAATGAGCAGTTCTTC. This sequence encodes CASSPRVAGAPNEQFF.

The count of this clone is one. The chain uses TRBV5-1 and TRBJ1-2; 7 positions agree with TRBD1. The V segment lost 2 bases and the J segment 0 bases; nucleotides outside the gene matches: 7. The germline V gene encodes CDR1 SGHRS and CDR2 YFSETQ. CDR3 length equals 16 residues. In DNA form, the CDR3 reads TGCGCCAGCAGCTTAGGAGACAGGGAGGCTAACTATGGCTACACCTTC. It codes for CASSLGDREANYGYTF.

This clone was found once. The CDR3 region has the DNA TGTGCCAGCAGCTCATACAGGGTCGCTGAAGCTTTCTTT. This translates into CASSSYRVAEAFF. V is TRBV7-2 and J is TRBJ1-1, with a possible D match to TRBD1 (6 bases). Germline V gene lookup returns CDR1 SGHTA and CDR2 FQGNSA. V was pared by 4 bases and J by 6 bases, with 12 bases between. The CDR3 spans 13 residues.

For the CDR3, the DNA is TGTGCCAGCAGCTCCACAGGGATTGGGGAGCAGTTCTTC. Its protein is CASSSTGIGEQFF. The chain employs TRBV7-2 and TRBJ2-1; the D gene is possibly TRBD1 (6 bases). This CDR3 spans 13 amino acids. Trimming took 4 bases from V and 10 from J, leaving 14 bases between them. Germline loops: CDR1 SGHTA, CDR2 FQGNSA.

V usage is TRBV5-8 and J usage is TRBJ2-5; D is uncertain. Germline V CDR1 and CDR2: SGHTS, YDEGEE. Trimming cost V 2 bases and J 2 bases, with 7 bases left between them. This CDR3 spans 13 amino acids. The CDR3 loop is CASSFGWQETQYF. CDR3 DNA: TGTGCCAGCAGCTTCGGGTGGCAAGAGACCCAGTACTTC.

The chain uses TRBV7-5 and TRBJ1-5. TRBV7-5 has pseudogene status. CDR3 length equals 16 residues. CDR3 protein: CVRKRRGRQGNQPQHF. As DNA, the CDR3 is TGTGTCAGGAAGAGGAGGGGACGACAAGGCAATCAGCCCCAGCATTTT.

Only one count was recorded for this clone. The V gene is TRBV19, the J gene TRBJ1-2; no firm D call. The length of the CDR3 is 14 residues. V lost 0 bases, J lost 7 bases, and 12 bases lay in between. Germline V CDR1 and CDR2: LNHDA, SQIVND (reference sequence). The CDR3 sequence: CASSIDAEIFGYTF. CDR3 in DNA: TGTGCCAGTAGTATAGACGCGGAGATCTTTGGCTACACCTTC.

This clone has a single count. The chain employs TRBV5-4 and TRBJ2-5, with 9 bases that match TRBD2. Looked up from germline, CDR1 is SGHNT and CDR2 is YYREEE (reference sequence). This CDR3 is built from 15 residues. The V and J ends lost 4 bases and 0 bases, in that order; junction bases with no gene match: 4. The CDR3 loop is CASSSSGGDQETQYF. CDR3 coding DNA: TGTGCCAGCAGCAGTAGCGGGGGAGACCAAGAGACCCAGTACTTC.

This chain links TRBV7-8 with TRBJ2-1; D perhaps matches TRBD2 (6 bases). Trimming pared 3 bases from V and 5 bases from J, leaving 17 bases between. This CDR3 is built from 16 residues. Germline-derived CDR1 and CDR2 are SGHVS and FQNEAQ. The CDR3 DNA is TGTGCCAGCAGCTTCCCCTCCAGCGGGCCCCACAATGAGCAGTTCTTC. Translated, it gives CASSFPSSGPHNEQFF. Complete variable domain (other parts from reference TRBV7-8 and TRBJ2-1): GAGVSQSPRYKVAKRGQDVALRCDPISGHVSLFWYQQALGQGPEFLTYFQNEAQLDKSGLPSDRFFAERPEGSVSTLKIQRTQQEDSAVYLCASSFPSSGPHNEQFFGPGTRLTVL.

The chain uses TRBV6-1 and TRBJ2-6; perhaps TRBD2 as D (5 bases). Germline V gene data show CDR1 as MNHNS and CDR2 as SASEGT. The CDR3 is 16 amino acids. V shed 4 bases and J shed 2 bases, with 12 bases lying between them. The chain's CDR3 is CASSVLPGTGANVLTF. CDR3 DNA: TGTGCCAGCAGTGTCCTCCCCGGGACTGGGGCCAACGTCCTGACTTTC.

In its sample, this clone was seen a few times. The chain couples TRBV10-1 to TRBJ2-2; unclear D gene. The CDR3 contains 14 residues. With 2 bases removed from V and 1 base from J, the gap between germline ends came to 5 bases. Germline V CDR1 and CDR2: WNHNN, SYGVQD (reference sequence). The CDR3 DNA reads TGCGCCAGCAGTGAGAGGAGGAACACCGGGGAGCTGTTTTTT. Protein: CASSERRNTGELFF.

The rearrangement uses TRBV6-5 and TRBJ1-1; D unresolved. V shed 2 bases and J shed 1 base, with 8 bases lying between them. The germline V gene encodes CDR1 MNHEY and CDR2 SVGAGI. The CDR3 has 14 amino acids. CDR3 sequence reads: CASSYRVGNTEAFF. The DNA for the CDR3 is TGTGCCAGCAGTTACCGTGTGGGGAACACTGAAGCTTTCTTT.

Here the CDR3 DNA reads TGTGCCAGCAGTTTGGGTGCCGGGTACGAGCAGTACTTC. It is translated as CASSLGAGYEQYF. The V and J genes are TRBV12-3 or TRBV12-4 and TRBJ2-7; D is unclear. This CDR3 contains 13 residues. Trimming shortened V by 3 bases and J by 4 bases, and 10 bases separated the two germline ends.

The chain carries TRBV6-5 and TRBJ1-1; D ambiguous. CDR3 length: 15 residues. CDR1 and CDR2 from the germline V gene are MNHEY and SVGAGI. V was shortened by 7 bases and J by 0 bases, with 15 bases between the two germline ends. The chain's CDR3 is CASKRMLEMNTEAFF. The CDR3 nucleotides are TGTGCCAGCAAGAGAATGTTAGAGATGAACACTGAAGCTTTCTTT.

The chain couples TRBV5-1 to TRBJ1-1; 11 positions match TRBD1. Trimming at V came to 4 bases and at J to 5 bases, leaving 4 bases not matched to a gene. Germline V gene data show CDR1 as SGHRS and CDR2 as YFSETQ. The CDR3 covers 14 residues. As DNA, the CDR3 is TGCGCCAGCAGCCCGGGACAGGGGGGGACTGAAGCTTTCTTT. Translation: CASSPGQGGTEAFF.

The V call is TRBV4-1, the J call TRBJ2-7; D not certain. This CDR3 has 15 amino acids. V lost 5 bases to trimming and J lost 3 bases, with 17 bases between them. The germline CDR1 and CDR2 sequences are MGHRA and YSYEKL. Here the CDR3 DNA reads TGCGCCAGCAGCAGCCTCGCCGGGCGAAGCTACGAGCAGTACTTC. This encodes CASSSLAGRSYEQYF.